Here is one T cell receptor beta chain with its context. Before the COVID-19 pandemic, during about 2010-2019, CD4+ T cells were taken from unexposed donors. Naive and memory CD4+ T cells came from enriched cryopreserved PBMCs. V was pared by 5 bases and J by 4 bases, with 18 bases of the junction left unmatched. Germline V gene lookup returns CDR1 MDHEN and CDR2 SYDVKM. This CDR3 contains 19 residues. Generated by immunoSEQ multiplex PCR, the TCRdb table keeps only in-frame clones and is missing some. The profile shows under 65,000 clones, about nine tenths of them singletons. This sample was taken from a study of CD4 T cells in relation to SARS-CoV-2 and coronaviruses.

The rearrangement joins TRBV28 to TRBJ1-4, with TRBD1 matching over 8 bases. Sequenced: memory CD4+ T cells from PBMCs. The receptor comes from a human donor in good health. The CDR3 DNA reads TGTGCCAGCAGTCTCCACTCCAGCAGGGGGCAGATCGGTAATGAAAAACTGTTTTTT. Translating gives CASSLHSSRGQIGNEKLFF. Together with reference TRBV28 and TRBJ1-4, the CDR3 gives the full variable domain: DVKVTQSSRYLVKRTGEKVFLECVQDMDHENMFWYRQDPGLGLRLIYFSYDVKMKEKGDIPEGYSVSREKKERFSLILESASTNQTSMYLCASSLHSSRGQIGNEKLFFGSGTQLSVL.